Below, 10 T cell receptor beta chains from the same sample are listed, as sequenced in a study of T cells expressing NK-cell markers. From its re-call of the 5' RACE reads, TCRdb lists each CDR3 protein once, without DNA. The listing records about 390,000 distinct CDR3 sequences. The sequenced material came from blood T cells: a sorted CD56 or NKG2C T cell subset, CD4+ or CD8+ T cells, or bulk PBMC T cells (not recorded which). The receptors come from a woman between 45 and 65 years old in good health.

The CDR3 protein is CASSLGTGGSQPQHF. This chain uses TRBV5-1 with TRBJ1-5; TCRdb calls TRBD1, which cannot be checked without DNA. The germline gives CDR1 SGHRS, CDR2 YFSETQ. The CDR3 totals 15 residues.

The rearrangement uses TRBV30 and TRBJ2-4; TCRdb's assignment of TRBD1 cannot be checked, as there is no DNA. In germline, CDR1 is GTSNPN, CDR2 SVGIG (reference sequence). The CDR3 covers 11 residues. This chain's CDR3 is CAWSPGNIQYF. Full variable domain (outside the CDR3, taken from reference TRBV30 and TRBJ2-4): SQTIHQWPATLVQPVGSPLSLECTVEGTSNPNLYWYRQAAGRGLQLLFYSVGIGQISSEVPQNLSASRPQDRQFILSSKKLLLSDSGFYLCAWSPGNIQYFGAGTRLSVL.

This sequence joins TRBV20-1 and TRBJ2-3; the D call of TRBD2 rests on TCRdb alone, since no DNA is present to check it. In germline, CDR1 is DFQATT, CDR2 SNEGSKA (reference sequence). The CDR3 has 15 amino acids. CDR3 in amino acids: CSAYPSGPSTDTQYF.

The CDR3 loop reads CATGTGANTEAFF. The rearrangement uses TRBV5-1 and TRBJ1-1; the TCRdb call, TRBD1, lacks DNA for checking. The CDR3 loop spans 13 amino acids. Germline CDR1 SGHRS, CDR2 YFSETQ.

This chain joins TRBV24-1 and TRBJ2-7. The germline gives CDR1 KGHDR, CDR2 SFDVKD. The CDR3 is made up of 13 amino acids. CDR3 loop: CATSGIQSYEQYF.

The gene calls are TRBV27 and TRBJ2-1; no DNA is available, so the TRBD2 call from TCRdb remains unchecked. CDR1 MNHEY and CDR2 SMNVEV come from the germline V gene (reference sequence). The CDR3 has 13 amino acids. The CDR3 sequence is CASSFLADNEQFF.

The J gene is TRBJ2-1, the V gene TRBV11-2; there is no DNA to check the TCRdb D call of TRBD1. There are 15 residues in the CDR3. Per the germline V gene, CDR1 is SGHAT and CDR2 is FQNNGV. Here the CDR3 reads CASSPGTRVPNEQFF.

This chain connects TRBV3-1 to TRBJ2-1; the D call from TCRdb, TRBD2, cannot be confirmed without DNA. Germline-derived CDR1 and CDR2 are LGHDT and YNNKEL (reference sequence). The CDR3 sequence is 14 residues long. The CDR3 sequence is CASRPYSGSGEQFF.

This chain uses TRBV27 with TRBJ2-1; lacking DNA, the TRBD1 call made by TCRdb goes unchecked. CDR1 MNHEY and CDR2 SMNVEV come from the germline V gene (reference sequence). The CDR3 has 16 amino acids. CDR3 in amino acids: CASQGTGGKLYNEQFF.

The chain recombines TRBV6-5 with TRBJ1-6; TCRdb outputs TRBD1, but without DNA this stays unchecked. Germline CDR1 MNHEY, CDR2 SVGAGI. CDR3 length equals 14 residues. CDR3 sequence reads: CASSLGQENSPLHF.